This T cell receptor (beta chain) was recorded in a study of cytomegalovirus exposure and HLA in healthy donors. Study-level results: Presence/absence analyses supposed approximately even sequencing depth among donors. In a later analysis, several top co-occurrence clusters appeared linked to parvovirus B19, influenza, CMV and Epstein-Barr virus.

A remark on this clone: Its target is not known. Other DNA sequences in the sample encode the same CDR3.

This CDR3 region has 12 residues. Trimming stripped 4 bases from V and 5 bases from J, with 9 bases between. Germline V gene data show CDR1 as SGHRS and CDR2 as YFSETQ. With 60 Vbeta and 13 Jbeta primers, the PCR was carried out. Sequenced by immunoSEQ multiplex PCR; TCRdb stores in-frame clones only, minus some. Of about 140,000 clones in the sample, around 72% were seen once. The chain links TRBV5-1 to TRBJ1-2, with D possibly matching TRBD1 (6 bases). The specimen was PBMCs. This TCR was recovered from a man between 45 and 60 years old in good health and CMV-seropositive. CDR3 sequence reads: CASSPGQYGYTF. The CDR3 DNA sequence: TGCGCCAGCAGCCCCGGACAGTATGGCTACACCTTC.